The rows below give T cell receptor beta chains drawn from one sample of a study of blood T cell repertoires in COVID-19. Method: immunoSEQ multiplex PCR; TCRdb's copy keeps in-frame clones and lacks some. The sample contains some 65,000 clones, almost 90% of which appear only once. Sequencing was done on a sample of peripheral blood. These TCRs come from a woman of 80 years or more with active COVID-19. Both conserved end residues are part of each CDR3. The order of the fields is CDR3 protein, V gene, J gene.

CASSSPSGVYEQYF,TRBV6-2/TRBV6-3,TRBJ2-7
CASRKRSSYEQYF,TRBV19,TRBJ2-7
CASSQWDSYEQYF,TRBV5-5,TRBJ2-7
CASRGQGLYGYTF,TRBV6-6,TRBJ1-2
CASSEPSGQPQHF,TRBV2,TRBJ1-5
CAISAGLAGTDTQYF,TRBV10-3,TRBJ2-3
CASRRQGSVNEQYF,TRBV3-1/TRBV3-2,TRBJ2-7
CASSLEGQNYGYTF,TRBV5-1,TRBJ1-2
CASSLLPGEQETQYF,TRBV5-1,TRBJ2-5
CSVAGGGLTDTQYF,TRBV29-1,TRBJ2-3
CASSPGRGGNIQYF,TRBV7-2,TRBJ2-4
CASSLVKSHQETQYF,TRBV5-6,TRBJ2-5
CSVGRGKDYGYTF,TRBV29-1,TRBJ1-2
CASGSIGWNEQFF,TRBV13,TRBJ2-1
CASSLRQGWAYEQYF,TRBV4-2,TRBJ2-7
CASSLWRSRDTIYF,TRBV5-6,TRBJ1-3
CASSLGGRYGYTF,TRBV7-2,TRBJ1-2
CSVAYQVSNGYTF,TRBV29-1,TRBJ1-2
CSASTGGTDTQYF,TRBV20-1,TRBJ2-3
CASSPTGWEQYF,TRBV12-3/TRBV12-4,TRBJ2-7
CASSLRPSQDYTF,TRBV7-2,TRBJ1-2
CASSPNNDYNEQFF,TRBV11-1,TRBJ2-1
CASTSAAGGQETQYF,TRBV5-1,TRBJ2-5
CASSSGTGASEQYF,TRBV28,TRBJ2-7
CASRISSSGGVGNTIYF,TRBV7-2,TRBJ1-3
CASSQKGGPPRNEQFF,TRBV5-5,TRBJ2-1
CASSFEGVEQYF,TRBV7-9,TRBJ2-7
CASSTPRAGGDNEQFF,TRBV5-1,TRBJ2-1
CASSARRRGGAGETQYF,TRBV9,TRBJ2-5
CASSVSGTGDNEQFF,TRBV11-3,TRBJ2-1
CASSSDRTYGYTF,TRBV7-2,TRBJ1-2
CASSVAEETIQYF,TRBV9,TRBJ2-4
CASSLSGQVGHNEQFF,TRBV27,TRBJ2-1
CASSLSPSGYTF,TRBV6-2/TRBV6-3,TRBJ1-2
CASSPNRGGGGTGELFF,TRBV4-1,TRBJ2-2
CASSLGDRPYEQYF,TRBV7-2,TRBJ2-7
CASSLEVGDNEQFF,TRBV7-2,TRBJ2-1
CASSPDSFIFTKQYF,TRBV5-5,TRBJ2-7
CASSQVAGGFYEQYF,TRBV14,TRBJ2-7
CSVPRRGNTGELFF,TRBV29-1,TRBJ2-2
CASSSTSGGSTDTQYF,TRBV19,TRBJ2-3
CATPGTGGSPNYGYTF,TRBV28,TRBJ1-2
CASSREAGTGTYEQYF,TRBV4-3,TRBJ2-7
CASRGQIQREQFF,TRBV5-1,TRBJ2-1
CASTTSTNEKLFF,TRBV2,TRBJ1-4
CASSLSGTGLTGELFF,TRBV28,TRBJ2-2
CASSYDRGSYGYTF,TRBV6-5,TRBJ1-2
CASSLRGGPGNEQYF,TRBV7-3,TRBJ2-7
CAITPGWGADTQYF,TRBV10-3,TRBJ2-3
CASSQSDRNTEAFF,TRBV4-3,TRBJ1-1
CASSPWASGNTIYF,TRBV18,TRBJ1-3
CASSPGLAGGPSTSTDTQYF,TRBV4-2,TRBJ2-3
CASSVGGGAGGEQYF,TRBV9,TRBJ2-7
CASSYKGVTDTQYF,TRBV4-1,TRBJ2-3
CASSIPRDEQFF,TRBV19,TRBJ2-1